This T cell receptor (beta chain) was obtained from a study of blood T cell repertoires in COVID-19. Study details: The analysed material was cDNA or gDNA that came from T cells, B-cell-depleted T cells, or PBMCs.

Authors' processing steps: Reference gene primer amplification yielded estimated nucleated cell counts. Here immunoSEQ multiplex PCR was the method, and the copy in TCRdb shows in-frame clones only, minus some. The V and J calls and the clone size are those of that table, but D and trimming were determined from the DNA. In the table there are roughly 260,000 clones, roughly 85% of which are singletons. Germline loops: CDR1 KGHSH, CDR2 LQKENI. The CDR3 extends over 15 amino acids. Trimming left V 6 bases short and J 7 bases short, with 19 bases between. The V gene is TRBV18, the J gene TRBJ2-1; TRBD1 is a possible D gene (6 bases). Sequenced material: PBMCs or T cells enriched from blood (not recorded which). The TCR sequence derives from a woman in her 50s who had recovered from COVID-19. CDR3 loop: CASSPNIGGGNEQFF. The CDR3 DNA sequence: TGTGCCAGCTCCCCAAACATAGGGGGTGGTAATGAGCAGTTCTTC.